Each of the 14 T cell receptor beta chains below was sequenced from the same sample in a study of tumor and adjacent non-tumor tissue in lung cancer. The library came from three nested PCR rounds adapted from ARM-PCR protocols. TCRdb used MiXCR to reprocess the multiplex PCR reads, holding one entry per CDR3 protein. The repertoire has approximately 82,000 distinct CDR3 sequences, less than 85% of them found once; the top ten carry 40%. This sample's RNA came from whole unsorted tissue. Distant lung tissue was collected more than 3 cm away from the tumor edge. Sequencing used distant non-tumor lung tissue. The receptors shown here come from a man between 65 and 80 years old with non-small cell lung cancer.

To note about this clonotype: At one end, the junction sequence differs from germline, possibly due to a read error. The chain has TRBV6-1 and TRBJ2-1; 10 bases match TRBD1. CDR1 is MNHNS and CDR2 is SASEGT in the germline V gene. The CDR3 extends over 14 amino acids. The CDR3 is CARSGTGELDVQFF. As DNA, the CDR3 is TGTGCCAGAAGTGGGACAGGGGAATTGGATGTGCAGTTTTTC.

This clonotype was found a few times. This may be a read error, as it is one base from a much larger clone. The chain links TRBV4-1 to TRBJ2-3, with 11 bases lining up with TRBD2. The germline V gene encodes CDR1 MGHRA and CDR2 YSYEKL. The CDR3 length is 17 residues. V was pared by 1 base and J by 4 bases, with 7 bases of the junction left unmatched. The CDR3 sequence: CASSQGTLAGGSDTQYF. CDR3 sequence (DNA): TGCGCCAGCAGCCAAGGAACGCTAGCGGGGGGTTCAGATACGCAGTATTTT.

This rearrangement joins TRBV10-3 to TRBJ2-1; D possibly uses TRBD1 or TRBD2 (5 bases each). The CDR3 runs to 15 residues. Germline loops: CDR1 ENHRY, CDR2 SYGVKD. V was trimmed by 6 bases and J by 1 base, leaving 13 bases between them. The CDR3, as DNA: TGTGCCATCAGCCTAAAGGGGAGTTCCTACAATGAGCAGTTCTTC. Encoded protein: CAISLKGSSYNEQFF.

J is TRBJ1-1 and V is TRBV6-6, with 10 bases identical to TRBD1. The CDR3 contains 14 residues. J gave up 12 bases and V 11 bases, and 18 bases lay outside the gene matches. Germline V gives CDR1 MNHNY, CDR2 SVGAGI (reference sequence). In DNA form, the CDR3 reads TGTGCCTCCTTCAGGGGACAGGGGTCCAATCAAACTTTCTTT. This translates into CASFRGQGSNQTFF.

A note on this clonotype: No conserved phenylalanine or tryptophan ends this CDR3, so it is likely a read error. The chain is built from TRBV12-3 or TRBV12-4 and TRBJ1-2; the D is unclear. The CDR3 has 14 residues. The CDR3 region has the DNA TGTGCCAACACAAAGGGAAATTTTAACTATGGTTACACCTTA. It is translated as CANTKGNFNYGYTL.

The chain recombines TRBV6-2 or TRBV6-3 with TRBJ2-1; 9 nucleotides match TRBD2. Germline V gene data show CDR1 as MNHEY and CDR2 as SVGEGT. V lost 2 bases, J lost 8 bases, and 16 bases stayed unmatched. There are 18 residues in the CDR3. CDR3 nucleotide sequence: TGTGCCAGCAGTTACGGCATAGGACTAGCGTTATCCAACTATGAGCAGTTCTTC. It is translated as CASSYGIGLALSNYEQFF.

Remarks on this clonotype: Compared with germline, one end of the junction differs, possibly owing to a read error. The chain uses TRBV6-5 and TRBJ2-3; no reliable D call. CDR1 and CDR2 (germline): MNHEY, SVGAGI. The CDR3 consists of 16 residues. The CDR3 sequence is CASSYSPGRSIDMQCF. DNA for the CDR3: TGTGCCAGCAGTTATTCTCCGGGTAGGAGTATAGATATGCAGTGTTTT.

In its sample, this clonotype was seen a few times. V and J are TRBV7-9 and TRBJ1-3; D remains unclear. Trimming pared 3 bases from V and 0 bases from J, leaving 9 bases between. Germline V CDR1 and CDR2: SEHNR, FQNEAQ (reference sequence). The CDR3 spans 15 residues. The CDR3 spells CASSFGRDSGNTIYF. The CDR3 nucleotides read TGTGCCAGCAGCTTTGGCCGGGACTCTGGAAACACCATATATTTT. Using reference TRBV7-9 and TRBJ1-3 for the parts outside the CDR3, the full variable domain is DTGVSQNPRHKITKRGQNVTFRCDPISEHNRLYWYRQTLGQGPEFLTYFQNEAQLEKSRLLSDRFSAERPKGSFSTLEIQRTEQGDSAMYLCASSFGRDSGNTIYFGEGSWLTVV.

As regards this clonotype: Here the CDR3 omits its conserved ending phenylalanine or tryptophan, so a read error is the likely source. V usage is TRBV6-2 or TRBV6-3 and J usage is TRBJ1-1; a possible D gene is TRBD1 (6 bases). The CDR3 loop spans 15 amino acids. The V and J ends lost 8 bases and 8 bases respectively, with 24 bases between them. Germline loops: CDR1 MNHEY, CDR2 SVGEGT. The CDR3 region has the DNA TGTGCCAGCCAATCTTTTGTGGGACAAAGAAGAGAAGCTTTCTAT. This gives the protein CASQSFVGQRREAFY.

Regarding this clonotype: This may come from a read error, since a much larger clone is one base off. This rearrangement joins TRBV11-2 to TRBJ2-3; 7 bases fit TRBD1. This CDR3 is built from 15 residues. Germline V gene data show CDR1 as SGHAT and CDR2 as FQNNGV. CDR3 in DNA: TGTGCCATCAGCCGGGGACAGTTTAGCACAGATACGCAGTATTTT. This translates into CAISRGQFSTDTQYF.

CDR3 in amino acids: CASSLVPQDTQYF. In DNA form, the CDR3 reads TGTGCCAGCAGCTTAGTCCCCCAAGATACGCAGTATTTT. This chain links TRBV11-3 with TRBJ2-3; D uncertain. CDR1 is SGHNT, CDR2 YENEEA, per germline. V was trimmed by 1 base and J by 5 bases, leaving 7 bases between them. The CDR3 extends over 13 amino acids.

With respect to this clonotype: The junction does not match germline at one end; this may be a read error. V gene TRBV12-3 or TRBV12-4 combines with J gene TRBJ1-2; a weak D match, TRBD1 (6 bases). The CDR3 spans 15 residues. The chain's CDR3 is CASNPTGTPNYCYTF. CDR3 sequence (DNA): TGTGCCAGCAATCCGACCGGGACACCAAACTATTGCTACACCTTC.

Remarks on this clonotype: The junction shows a germline mismatch at one end, possibly a read error. The chain joins TRBV10-3 to TRBJ2-1; the match to TRBD1 covers 9 bases. The CDR3 has 14 amino acids. The V gene's germline CDR1 is ENHRY and CDR2 SYGVKD. The CDR3 here is CVISSGQGVHEQFF. The DNA for the CDR3 is TGTGTCATCAGTTCGGGACAGGGAGTGCATGAGCAGTTCTTC.

This clonotype was recorded once. The V and J genes are TRBV28 and TRBJ2-7; no clear D gene. V was pared by 7 bases and J by 1 base, with 8 bases between. The CDR3 covers 12 residues. The germline V gene has CDR1 MDHEN and CDR2 SYDVKM. Here the CDR3 DNA reads TGTGCCAGCATCGCGCTATCCTACGAGCAGTACTTC. Its translation: CASIALSYEQYF.